The sequence of this T cell receptor beta chain was determined in a study of T cells in Graves' hyperthyroidism and ophthalmopathy. Overall study findings and caveats: Peripheral blood also featured most of the thyroid clonotypes expanded above 0.001.

V gave up 6 bases and J gave up 0 bases; unmatched junction bases: 3. The CDR3 consists of 15 residues. Germline lookup yields CDR1 KGHSH and CDR2 LQKENI. This clonotype was detected many times. The antigen is undetermined. Researchers took RNA transcripts and amplified the TCR beta CDR3 regions from them. An initial round of RT-PCR targeting the TCR CDR3 relied on the HTBI primer set. TCRdb called the multiplex PCR reads again in MiXCR, with one record for every CDR3 protein. Of around 340,000 distinct CDR3 sequences in the sample, 15% to 20% were seen once. Cells are PBMCs isolated from roughly 10 ml of fresh blood.

The chain has TRBV18 and TRBJ2-2, with 8 bases that match TRBD1. This TCR was sampled from a woman aged 50 to 60 with Graves' hyperthyroidism. The material sequenced was blood. The CDR3 loop reads CASSVQGANTGELFF. CDR3 DNA: TGTGCCAGCTCCGTACAGGGGGCGAACACCGGGGAGCTGTTTTTT.